This record concerns one TCR beta chain sequence. Systemic immunosuppression or autoimmune disease history was grounds to exclude patients. These data come from a study of OX40 agonist ivuxolimab in advanced cancers. Repertoires were generated with immunoSEQ multiplex PCR, while TCRdb's copy carries only in-frame clones and drops some. The data contain nearly 60,000 clones, 75% to 90% of them singletons. Material: CD4+ or CD8+ T cells sorted from blood, obtained in a trial of the OX40 agonist ivuxolimab. This clonotype was sampled from an adult with an advanced solid tumor such as melanoma, head and neck, liver or kidney cancer.

The CDR3 DNA reads TGTGCCAGCAGTTTCGAGGGGACCCAGCATTTT. Its protein product is CASSFEGTQHF. The chain links TRBV28 to TRBJ1-5; D might be TRBD1 (5 bases). CDR1 MDHEN and CDR2 SYDVKM come from the germline V gene. This CDR3 is built from 11 residues. Trimming removed 3 bases from V and 11 bases from J, with 8 bases in between. Complete variable domain (other parts from reference TRBV28 and TRBJ1-5): DVKVTQSSRYLVKRTGEKVFLECVQDMDHENMFWYRQDPGLGLRLIYFSYDVKMKEKGDIPEGYSVSREKKERFSLILESASTNQTSMYLCASSFEGTQHFGDGTRLSIL.